This is a list of T cell receptor beta chains from one sample in a study of blood T cell repertoires in COVID-19. Only in-frame clones appear in the TCRdb table, and some are missing; sequencing was by immunoSEQ multiplex PCR. Of under 65,000 clones in the sample, 75% to 95% were seen once. The sample comprised peripheral blood. The receptors here all came from a man older than 75 with acute or convalescent COVID-19. CDR3s include the opening cysteine and the closing phenylalanine or tryptophan. The order of the fields is V gene, D gene, clone size, J gene, CDR3 DNA, CDR3 protein. The D gene is left open where the match is weak. Size tells how often a clone was seen (once, few, many) or the class of an expanded clone, and some rows leave it out.

v_gene: TRBV7-2; d_gene: -; abundance: -; j_gene: TRBJ1-4; CDR3nt: TGTGCCAGCATCCCCCCGGGAGGAAAGGTCGAAAAACTGTTTTTT; CDR3aa: CASIPPGGKVEKLFF
v_gene: TRBV28; d_gene: -; abundance: -; j_gene: TRBJ2-2; CDR3nt: TGTGCCAGCAGTGTTAGGCGGTTGGCTAAGCTGTTTTTT; CDR3aa: CASSVRRLAKLFF
v_gene: TRBV3-1/TRBV3-2; d_gene: TRBD1; abundance: -; j_gene: TRBJ1-2; CDR3nt: TGTGCCAGCAGCCCCTGGGACAGGGGGCGCGGCTACACCTTC; CDR3aa: CASSPWDRGRGYTF
v_gene: TRBV30; d_gene: TRBD2; abundance: -; j_gene: TRBJ2-7; CDR3nt: TGTGCCTGGAGTCCAGTTAGCGGGGGCTACGAGCAGTACTTC; CDR3aa: CAWSPVSGGYEQYF
v_gene: TRBV7-2; d_gene: -; abundance: -; j_gene: TRBJ2-7; CDR3nt: TGTGCCAGCAGCTTAGGGTCTAGTTGGGTGTCGTACGAGCAGTACTTC; CDR3aa: CASSLGSSWVSYEQYF
v_gene: TRBV7-9; d_gene: -; abundance: once; j_gene: TRBJ1-1; CDR3nt: TGTGCCAGCAGCTTAGATAGGGGCCCGAACACTGAAGCTTTCTTT; CDR3aa: CASSLDRGPNTEAFF
v_gene: TRBV11-3; d_gene: -; abundance: once; j_gene: TRBJ2-2; CDR3nt: TGTGCCAGCAGCTCCGGGGACACAGTTGGGGAGCTGTTTTTT; CDR3aa: CASSSGDTVGELFF
v_gene: TRBV30; d_gene: -; abundance: once; j_gene: TRBJ1-2; CDR3nt: TGTGCCTGGAGTGTACGGGCAGGGATCTATGGCTACACCTTC; CDR3aa: CAWSVRAGIYGYTF
v_gene: TRBV28; d_gene: TRBD2; abundance: -; j_gene: TRBJ2-3; CDR3nt: TGTGCCAGCAGTTTAGGCGGAGCGGGGGGCACAGATACGCAGTATTTT; CDR3aa: CASSLGGAGGTDTQYF
v_gene: TRBV7-6; d_gene: TRBD1; abundance: -; j_gene: TRBJ1-3; CDR3nt: TGTGCCAGCAGCTTAGAGGGGGCAGGGACCTCTGGAAACACCATATATTTT; CDR3aa: CASSLEGAGTSGNTIYF
v_gene: TRBV30; d_gene: -; abundance: -; j_gene: TRBJ2-5; CDR3nt: TGTGCCTGGAGTGTAGGAGGGACAGAAGAGACCCAGTACTTC; CDR3aa: CAWSVGGTEETQYF
v_gene: TRBV11-3; d_gene: -; abundance: -; j_gene: TRBJ2-5; CDR3nt: TGTGCCAGCAGCTTAGGCCTCGGGGCAGGGGTGCAAGAGACCCAGTACTTC; CDR3aa: CASSLGLGAGVQETQYF
v_gene: TRBV6-1; d_gene: -; abundance: -; j_gene: TRBJ2-7; CDR3nt: TGTGCCAGCAGTGAACCCCCGCGGCTCTACGAGCAGTACTTC; CDR3aa: CASSEPPRLYEQYF
v_gene: TRBV12-3/TRBV12-4; d_gene: -; abundance: -; j_gene: TRBJ2-7; CDR3nt: TGTGCCAGCAGCCCATCCATGGCCGAGCAGTACTTC; CDR3aa: CASSPSMAEQYF
v_gene: TRBV7-9; d_gene: -; abundance: -; j_gene: TRBJ2-5; CDR3nt: TGTGCCAGCAGCTTAGCGGCGACTAGCCAAGAGACCCAGTACTTC; CDR3aa: CASSLAATSQETQYF
v_gene: TRBV5-1; d_gene: -; abundance: -; j_gene: TRBJ1-2; CDR3nt: TGCGCCAGCAGCATTACCGCGACAGGTCCTAACTATGGCTACACCTTC; CDR3aa: CASSITATGPNYGYTF
v_gene: TRBV24-1; d_gene: TRBD2; abundance: -; j_gene: TRBJ2-2; CDR3nt: TGTGCCACCAGTGACGCGGGGGTGCACACCGGGGAGCTGTTTTTT; CDR3aa: CATSDAGVHTGELFF
v_gene: TRBV19; d_gene: -; abundance: -; j_gene: TRBJ2-1; CDR3nt: TGTGCCAGTAGAGTACGAGGGGGCTACAATGAGCAGTTCTTC; CDR3aa: CASRVRGGYNEQFF
v_gene: TRBV5-6; d_gene: -; abundance: -; j_gene: TRBJ1-2; CDR3nt: TGTGCCAGCAGCTTGGTAGGACAGCAATATGGCTACACCTTC; CDR3aa: CASSLVGQQYGYTF
v_gene: TRBV3-1/TRBV3-2; d_gene: TRBD1; abundance: -; j_gene: TRBJ1-2; CDR3nt: TGTGCCAGCAGCCAAAGTAGGGGGCTTTTAGGCTACACCTTC; CDR3aa: CASSQSRGLLGYTF
v_gene: TRBV7-2; d_gene: TRBD2; abundance: -; j_gene: TRBJ2-3; CDR3nt: TGTGCCAGCAGTTCACTAGCGGGGGGGCCAAATACGCAGTATTTT; CDR3aa: CASSSLAGGPNTQYF
v_gene: TRBV6-5; d_gene: -; abundance: -; j_gene: TRBJ2-3; CDR3nt: TGTGCCAGCAGTTACTCGAACCAGGGTCGGACAGATACGCAGTATTTT; CDR3aa: CASSYSNQGRTDTQYF
v_gene: TRBV5-1; d_gene: -; abundance: -; j_gene: TRBJ2-7; CDR3nt: TGCGCCAGCAGCTTGGACTCCCCCCTCTACGAGCAGTACTTC; CDR3aa: CASSLDSPLYEQYF
v_gene: TRBV29-1; d_gene: TRBD1; abundance: -; j_gene: TRBJ2-1; CDR3nt: TGCAGCGTTGCCAGGGACAGCCGAGACAATGAGCAGTTCTTC; CDR3aa: CSVARDSRDNEQFF
v_gene: TRBV30; d_gene: -; abundance: -; j_gene: TRBJ1-1; CDR3nt: TGTGCCTGGAGTTCCCAGGGGCCCACTGAAGCTTTCTTT; CDR3aa: CAWSSQGPTEAFF
v_gene: TRBV19; d_gene: -; abundance: -; j_gene: TRBJ2-2; CDR3nt: TGTGCCAGTAGTAATCCGGGGAACACCGGGGAGCTGTTTTTT; CDR3aa: CASSNPGNTGELFF
v_gene: TRBV3-1/TRBV3-2; d_gene: -; abundance: -; j_gene: TRBJ1-3; CDR3nt: TGTGCCAGCAGCCAAGGGGCAGGGTCTGGAAACACCATATATTTT; CDR3aa: CASSQGAGSGNTIYF
v_gene: TRBV5-4; d_gene: -; abundance: -; j_gene: TRBJ2-4; CDR3nt: TGTGCCAGCAGCACGAAGACAGGCAATTTAGCCAAAAACATTCAGTACTTC; CDR3aa: CASSTKTGNLAKNIQYF
v_gene: TRBV6-1; d_gene: -; abundance: once; j_gene: TRBJ1-1; CDR3nt: TGTGCCAGCAGTGGAGGAGGCTCGGGTGTGAACACTGAAGCTTTCTTT; CDR3aa: CASSGGGSGVNTEAFF
v_gene: TRBV3-1/TRBV3-2; d_gene: -; abundance: -; j_gene: TRBJ1-3; CDR3nt: TGTGCCAGCAGCCAAGCAGGAAACTCTGGAAACACCATATATTTT; CDR3aa: CASSQAGNSGNTIYF
v_gene: TRBV7-8; d_gene: TRBD1; abundance: once; j_gene: TRBJ2-3; CDR3nt: TGTGCCAGCAGCTTCGACGGGACAGGGGGTACAGATACGCAGTATTTT; CDR3aa: CASSFDGTGGTDTQYF
v_gene: TRBV3-1/TRBV3-2; d_gene: -; abundance: -; j_gene: TRBJ2-5; CDR3nt: TGTGCCAGCAGCACCGGGACACAAGAGACCCAGTACTTC; CDR3aa: CASSTGTQETQYF
v_gene: TRBV6-6; d_gene: -; abundance: -; j_gene: TRBJ2-7; CDR3nt: TGTGCCAGCAGCGGGGGACAGTGGCACAAGCAGTACTTC; CDR3aa: CASSGGQWHKQYF